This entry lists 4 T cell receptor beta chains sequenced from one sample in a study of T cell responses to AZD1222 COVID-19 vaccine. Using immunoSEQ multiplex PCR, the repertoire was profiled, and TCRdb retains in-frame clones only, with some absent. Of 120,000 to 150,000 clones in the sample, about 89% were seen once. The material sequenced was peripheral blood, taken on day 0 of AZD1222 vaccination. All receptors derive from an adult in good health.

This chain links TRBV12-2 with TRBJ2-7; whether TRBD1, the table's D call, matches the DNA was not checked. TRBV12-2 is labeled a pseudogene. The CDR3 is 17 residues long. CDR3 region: CASRLPCGQGAAYEQYF. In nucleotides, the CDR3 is TGTGCAAGTCGCTTACCATGTGGGCAGGGTGCCGCCTACGAGCAGTACTTC.

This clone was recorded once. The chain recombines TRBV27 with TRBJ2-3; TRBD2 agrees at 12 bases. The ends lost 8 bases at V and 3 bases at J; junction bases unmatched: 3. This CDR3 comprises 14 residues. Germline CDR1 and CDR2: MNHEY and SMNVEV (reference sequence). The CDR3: CASLAGGLTDTQYF. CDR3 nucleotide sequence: TGTGCCAGCCTAGCGGGAGGGTTAACAGATACGCAGTATTTT.

CDR3 nucleotide sequence: TGTGCCAGCAGTGAAGGGACGCAGACAACTAATGAAAAACTGTTTTTT. Translated: CASSEGTQTTNEKLFF. The chain is built from TRBV6-1 and TRBJ1-4, with D unresolved. Trimming cost V 1 base and J 0 bases, with 9 bases left between them. CDR3 size: 16 residues. Germline CDR1 reads MNHNS; CDR2 reads SASEGT.

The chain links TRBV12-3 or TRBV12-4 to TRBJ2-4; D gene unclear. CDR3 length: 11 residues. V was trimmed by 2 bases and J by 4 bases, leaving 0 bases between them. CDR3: CASSLKNIQYF. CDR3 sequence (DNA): TGTGCCAGCAGTTTAAAAAACATTCAGTACTTC.